This T cell receptor (beta chain) emerged from a study of blood T cell repertoires in COVID-19. The CDR3 has 14 amino acids. The V and J ends lost 5 bases and 2 bases respectively, with 12 bases between them. Germline CDR1 is KGHDR and CDR2 is SFDVKD. The table came from immunoSEQ multiplex PCR; TCRdb's copy has only in-frame clones and leaves some out. The sample includes over 80,000 clones, around 87% of them seen just once. This clone was seen just once. This TCR derives from a human donor in a cohort sampled during active COVID-19. The chain employs TRBV24-1 and TRBJ2-7; no reliable D call. Sequenced material: peripheral blood. CDR3 sequence reads: CATSAGTDPYEQYF. In DNA, the CDR3 is TGTGCCACCAGTGCCGGAACAGACCCCTACGAGCAGTACTTC.